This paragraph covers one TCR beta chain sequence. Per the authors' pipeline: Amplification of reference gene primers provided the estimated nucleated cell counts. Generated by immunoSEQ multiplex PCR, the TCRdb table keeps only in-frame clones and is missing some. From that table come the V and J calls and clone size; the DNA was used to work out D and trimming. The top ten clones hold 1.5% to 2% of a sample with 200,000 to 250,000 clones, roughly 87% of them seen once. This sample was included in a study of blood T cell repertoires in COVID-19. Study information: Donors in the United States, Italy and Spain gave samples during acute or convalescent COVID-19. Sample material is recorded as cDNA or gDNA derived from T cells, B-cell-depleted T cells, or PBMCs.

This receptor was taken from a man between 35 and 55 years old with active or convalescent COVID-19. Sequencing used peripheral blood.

CDR3 in amino acids: CASRDGVLEAFF. The CDR3 DNA is TGTGCCAGCAGGGACGGGGTACTTGAAGCTTTCTTT. This chain connects TRBV6-5 to TRBJ1-1; D is uncertain. Germline CDR1 MNHEY, CDR2 SVGAGI. CDR3 length: 12 residues. Trimming stripped 6 bases from V and 7 bases from J, with 12 bases between.